This T cell receptor (beta chain) came from a study of somatic mutations in cytotoxic T cells in rheumatoid arthritis. In this sample, this clone turned up a few times. What it recognizes is unknown. Regarding the study as a whole: A slight TRBV07 underrepresentation in rheumatoid arthritis patients was reported without multiple-comparison adjustment.

The CDR3 contains 12 residues. Trimming removed 3 bases from V and 8 bases from J, with 11 bases in between. The V gene's germline CDR1 is SGDLS and CDR2 YYNGEE. Authors' data handling: The authors compared patient CD8+ clones larger than 1% against published virus-specific TCRB sequences. Only a few of these clones matched. This table comes from immunoSEQ multiplex PCR, and its TCRdb copy is limited to in-frame clones, with some not included. Clonal size and the V and J genes are those of that table, whereas D and trimming came from the DNA. The repertoire holds 15,000 to 20,000 clones, with less than 90% as singletons.

The chain couples TRBV9 to TRBJ1-2, with a possible D match to TRBD1 (5 bases). Sequenced: CD8+ T cells sorted from blood. The receptor was derived from an adult with rheumatoid arthritis. In DNA form, the CDR3 reads TGTGCCAGCAGCGCAGGGATTTACGGCTACACCTTC. It codes for CASSAGIYGYTF.